This entry concerns a single T cell receptor (beta chain). It lacks a known antigen. No base quality values were provided; no much bigger clone lies one nucleotide off. Receptor amplification or capture employed the immunoSEQ multiplex PCR assay. From the authors' description of their analysis: A statistical classification framework was built to diagnose cytomegalovirus status from the catalog of TCR beta chain sequences. Imported from immuneACCESS, the table was reduced by TCRdb to in-frame sequences with V and J called. These copies leave out some clones; in studies compared against another copy, an unresolved V gene accounts for under half, and the cause of the remainder is not known. D and trimming were read from the DNA, whereas the V and J calls and clone size are those reported in that table. The sample contains roughly 120,000 clones, about 84% of them found a single time. The leading ten clones occupy roughly 5.3% of the sample.

The data are from a study of cytomegalovirus exposure and HLA in healthy donors (dated 2017 in TCRdb). Study-wide context: The 500 to 700 repertoires of the first cohort and the 95 to 150 validation repertoires were produced on the same platform, according to a later analysis. The study aimed to test whether signatures of past pathogen exposure could be identified by cataloging public T cell receptors. Besides the first cohort of 550 to 750 subjects, a separate validation cohort made up of roughly 130 different subjects was used. The study combined high-throughput TCR immunosequencing, statistical association of individual TCRs with disease status, and machine learning to predict cytomegalovirus infection status. What the work shows at the level of the full study, not this receptor alone: The study listed 150 to 200 TCR beta chains as associated with cytomegalovirus. While some public TCRs were present in many individuals, most TCR sequences turned up only very rarely across donors. The validation cohort had no HLA typing available for a later analysis, so co-occurrence within that cohort was assessed over all 120 repertoires. It was suggested by the authors that the approach could potentially be generalized to other disease states and immunological phenotypes. In vitro tests confirmed that a few of the cytomegalovirus-associated TCR beta chains recognize cytomegalovirus antigens. In both the original and validation cohorts, the classifier was reported to diagnose cytomegalovirus status with high specificity and sensitivity. Of the cluster scores, 90% to 95% were above 0 in a later analysis, which found that TCRs clustered in the first cohort also tended to co-occur in the approximately 110 validation repertoires.

The donors were included in the validation cohort of 90 to 150 subjects, a group kept apart from the roughly 730-subject first cohort. CDR1 and CDR2, per the germline V gene (reference sequence), are MNHEY and SMNVEV. The CDR3 runs 15 amino acids, cysteine and phenylalanine included. Only the CDR3 region is kept as DNA, spanning 45 bases read in frame from base 1. V was cut back by 6 bases and J by 0 bases, leaving a gap of 14 bases between them. This clonotype was obtained from a man younger than 35 in good health and CMV-seronegative. The V gene is TRBV27 and the J gene is TRBJ1-2; possibly the D gene is TRBD1, per 6 matching bases. Sequencing was carried out using PBMCs. The CDR3 in this case is CASRKRDNPNYGYTF. The base sequence is TGTGCCAGCAGGAAGCGGGACAACCCTAACTATGGCTACACCTTC.